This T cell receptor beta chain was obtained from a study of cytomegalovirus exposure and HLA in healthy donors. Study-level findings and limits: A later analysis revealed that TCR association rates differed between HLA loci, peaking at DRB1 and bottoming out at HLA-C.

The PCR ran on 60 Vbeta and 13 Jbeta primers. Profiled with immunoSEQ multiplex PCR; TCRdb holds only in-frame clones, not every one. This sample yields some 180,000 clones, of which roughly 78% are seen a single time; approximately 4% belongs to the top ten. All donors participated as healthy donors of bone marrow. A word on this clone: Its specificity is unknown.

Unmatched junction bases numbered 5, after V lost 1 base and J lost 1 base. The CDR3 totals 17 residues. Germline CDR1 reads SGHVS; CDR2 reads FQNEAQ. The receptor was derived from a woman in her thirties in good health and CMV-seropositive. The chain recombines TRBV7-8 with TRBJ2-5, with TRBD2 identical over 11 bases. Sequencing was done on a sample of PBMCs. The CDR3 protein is CASSLEGSGGVQETQYF. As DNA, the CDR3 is TGTGCCAGCAGCTTAGAAGGTAGCGGGGGGGTCCAAGAGACCCAGTACTTC.